This T cell receptor (beta chain) emerged from a study of radiation and T cells in renal cell carcinoma. Study background: Nephrectomy followed 15 Gy stereotactic body radiation by 4 weeks. Whole-study results and caveats: Pretreatment tumor biopsies were lacking, so baseline clonotypes are unknown. In blood, top tumor clones expanded by 2 weeks, shrinking by 4.

Profiling relied on immunoSEQ multiplex PCR, and the TCRdb table lists in-frame clones only, not all of them. This sample carries 55,000 to 65,000 clones, approximately 80% of them seen once, and the ten largest clones take under 7.5%. Concerning this clone: Its matching antigen is unknown.

This CDR3 is 16 amino acids long. The J segment lost 3 bases and the V segment lost 1 base, leaving 4 bases of the junction unmatched. The germline V gene has CDR1 SGHAT and CDR2 FQNNGV. Time point defined: baseline pretreatment blood. Treatment of the sample: 15 Gy SBRT to primary tumor, nephrectomy 4 weeks later. Serial blood draws occurred at baseline and 2 and 4 weeks post-SBRT. The source material was blood, sampled from a patient whose treatment included radiotherapy and nephrectomy. This chain links TRBV11-2 with TRBJ2-2, with 8 positions matching TRBD2. This TCR derives from a man aged 60-69 years with renal cell carcinoma. As DNA, the CDR3 is TGTGCCAGCAGCTTAGTTCCGGGAGGGTACACCGGGGAGCTGTTTTTT. Translated: CASSLVPGGYTGELFF.